The rows below give T cell receptor beta chains drawn from one sample of a study of patients and donors after allogeneic stem cell transplantation. In TCRdb, the RT-PCR reads were re-called with MiXCR into one record per CDR3 protein. The sample has 24,000 or so distinct CDR3 sequences; under 30% are singletons. Material for sequencing was blood, either unsorted or a sorted T cell fraction (not recorded which). The source is a human donor who was either an allogeneic HSCT recipient or a stem cell or donor lymphocyte infusion donor (not recorded which). It is not recorded whose cells these are; they may come from a transplant donor. Each CDR3 is given with its conserved first and last residue. The D gene is left open where the match is weak. Part of the rows lack a size; the others show once, few, many or a class for expanded clones.

D gene	V gene	clone size	J gene	CDR3 length	CDR3 DNA	CDR3 protein
-	TRBV6-5	few	TRBJ1-2	15	TGTGCCAGCAGTTACCGGACGGACGGTGGCTATGGCTACACCTTC	CASSYRTDGGYGYTF
TRBD1	TRBV7-9	-	TRBJ1-1	16	TGTGCCAGCAGCTACAGGGGTTGGGCCAGCAACACTGAAGCTTTCTTT	CASSYRGWASNTEAFF
-	TRBV21-1	-	TRBJ1-2	13	TGTGCCAGCGACAGGTGGTGGAACTATGGCTACACCTTC	CASDRWWNYGYTF
TRBD1	TRBV6-4	-	TRBJ1-6	15	TGTGCCAGCAGTCAGGAGACAGGGATCTATTCACCCCTCCACTTT	CASSQETGIYSPLHF
-	TRBV12-3/TRBV12-4	-	TRBJ1-4	14	TGTGCCAGCAGTCCGGGGGCTCCCAATGAAAAACTGTTTTTT	CASSPGAPNEKLFF
-	TRBV9	-	TRBJ1-3	14	TGTGCCAGCAGCGTAGGGGGGACTGGAAACACCATATATTTT	CASSVGGTGNTIYF
-	TRBV5-6	few	TRBJ1-2	14	TGTGCCAGCAGCTGGGGACGGCCAGGGAAAGGCTACACCTTC	CASSWGRPGKGYTF
TRBD1	TRBV27	many	TRBJ2-1	15	TGTGCCAGCAGTCCTCTTTCTGGGACAGTCAATGAGCAGTTCTTC	CASSPLSGTVNEQFF
-	TRBV21-1	-	TRBJ2-1	17	TGTGCCAGCAGCAAAGTTGCGACCAGACGATGTTCGAATGAGCAGTTCTTC	CASSKVATRRCSNEQFF
TRBD2	TRBV20-1	-	TRBJ2-3	16	TGCAGTGCTAGAGATCGGGGGGGAGCGGGCACAGATACGCAGTATTTT	CSARDRGGAGTDTQYF
-	TRBV6-2/TRBV6-3	few	TRBJ1-6	19	TGTGCCAGCAGTTACCCCGGTTCAGGGTGCCATTTTTTGGATTCACCCCTCCACTTT	CASSYPGSGCHFLDSPLHF
TRBD2	TRBV6-6	-	TRBJ2-1	16	TGTGCCTGCGTGGCGAGCGGGGGGCCCCTCCACAATGAGCAGTTCTTC	CACVASGGPLHNEQFF